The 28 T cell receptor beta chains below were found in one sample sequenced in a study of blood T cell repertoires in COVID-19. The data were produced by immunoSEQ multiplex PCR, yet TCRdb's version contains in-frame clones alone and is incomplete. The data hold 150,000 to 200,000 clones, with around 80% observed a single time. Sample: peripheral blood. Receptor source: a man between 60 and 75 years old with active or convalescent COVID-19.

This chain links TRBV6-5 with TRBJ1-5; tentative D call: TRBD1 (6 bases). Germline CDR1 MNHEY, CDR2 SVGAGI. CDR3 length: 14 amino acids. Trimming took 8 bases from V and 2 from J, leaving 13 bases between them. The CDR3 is CASAGAGGNQPQHF. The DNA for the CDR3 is TGTGCCAGCGCGGGCGCAGGGGGCAATCAGCCCCAGCATTTT.

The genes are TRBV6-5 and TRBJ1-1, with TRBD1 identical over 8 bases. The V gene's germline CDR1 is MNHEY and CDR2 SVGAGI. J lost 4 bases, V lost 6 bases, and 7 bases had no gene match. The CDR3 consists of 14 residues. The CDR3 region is CASRDRARGTEAFF. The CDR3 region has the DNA TGTGCCAGCAGGGACAGGGCCAGAGGCACTGAAGCTTTCTTT.

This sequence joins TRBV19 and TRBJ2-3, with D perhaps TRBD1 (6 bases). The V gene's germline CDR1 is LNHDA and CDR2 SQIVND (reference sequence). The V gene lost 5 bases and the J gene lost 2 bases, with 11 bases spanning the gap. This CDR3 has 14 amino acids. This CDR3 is CASSLRTATDTQYF. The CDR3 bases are TGTGCCAGTAGTCTCCGGACAGCCACAGATACGCAGTATTTT. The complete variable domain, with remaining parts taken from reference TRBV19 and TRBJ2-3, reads DGGITQSPKYLFRKEGQNVTLSCEQNLNHDAMYWYRQDPGQGLRLIYYSQIVNDFQKGDIAEGYSVSREKKESFPLTVTSAQKNPTAFYLCASSLRTATDTQYFGPGTRLTVL.

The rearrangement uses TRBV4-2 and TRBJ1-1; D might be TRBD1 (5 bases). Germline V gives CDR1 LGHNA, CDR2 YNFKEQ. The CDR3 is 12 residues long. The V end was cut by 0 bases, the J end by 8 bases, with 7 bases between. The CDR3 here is CASSQETEEAFF. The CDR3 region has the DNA TGTGCCAGCAGCCAAGAGACAGAGGAAGCTTTCTTT.

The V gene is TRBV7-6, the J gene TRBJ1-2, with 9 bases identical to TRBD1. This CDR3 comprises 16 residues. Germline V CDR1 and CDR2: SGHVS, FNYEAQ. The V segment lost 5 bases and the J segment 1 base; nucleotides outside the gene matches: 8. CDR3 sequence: CASSPGTGSVNYGYTF. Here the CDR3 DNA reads TGTGCCAGCAGCCCCGGGACAGGGTCTGTTAACTATGGCTACACCTTC. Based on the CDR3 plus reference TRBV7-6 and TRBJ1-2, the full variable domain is GAGVSQSPRYKVTKRGQDVALRCDPISGHVSLYWYRQALGQGPEFLTYFNYEAQQDKSGLPNDRFSAERPEGSISTLTIQRTEQRDSAMYRCASSPGTGSVNYGYTFGSGTRLTVV.

CDR3 DNA: TGTGCCAGCAGTAACGCGGGACAGATTAACTATGGCTACACCTTC. This codes for CASSNAGQINYGYTF. The chain is built from TRBV6-5 and TRBJ1-2; 7 nucleotides agree with TRBD1. The trim removed 5 bases at V and 1 base at J, leaving 7 bases unmatched. The CDR3 covers 15 residues. Per germline, CDR1 MNHEY and CDR2 SVGAGI.

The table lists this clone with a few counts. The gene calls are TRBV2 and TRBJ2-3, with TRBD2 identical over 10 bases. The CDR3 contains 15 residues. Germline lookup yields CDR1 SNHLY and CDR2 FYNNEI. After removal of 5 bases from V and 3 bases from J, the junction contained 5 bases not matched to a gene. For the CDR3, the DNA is TGTGCCAGCAGTTCCGTAGCGGGAGGAACAGATACGCAGTATTTT. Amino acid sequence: CASSSVAGGTDTQYF.

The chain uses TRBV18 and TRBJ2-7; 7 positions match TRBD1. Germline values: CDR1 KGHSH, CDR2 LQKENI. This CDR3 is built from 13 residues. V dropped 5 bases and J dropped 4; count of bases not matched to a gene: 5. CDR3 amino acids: CASSIGTEYEQYF. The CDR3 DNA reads TGTGCCAGCTCAATCGGGACAGAATACGAGCAGTACTTC.

The DNA for the CDR3 is TGTGCCAGCACTGGACAGGGGGCAGGTACTGAAGCTTTCTTT. As protein: CASTGQGAGTEAFF. The chain recombines TRBV2 with TRBJ1-1; 11 nucleotides agree with TRBD1. V lost 7 bases and J lost 5; bases outside the gene matches: 6. The CDR3 is 14 amino acids. CDR1 and CDR2 from the germline V gene are SNHLY and FYNNEI.

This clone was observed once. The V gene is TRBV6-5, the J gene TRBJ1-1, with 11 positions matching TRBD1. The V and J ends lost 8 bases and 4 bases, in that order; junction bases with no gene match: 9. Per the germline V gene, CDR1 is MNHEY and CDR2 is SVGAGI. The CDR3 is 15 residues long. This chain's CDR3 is CASGPQGQGATEAFF. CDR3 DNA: TGTGCCAGCGGACCCCAAGGACAGGGGGCCACTGAAGCTTTCTTT.

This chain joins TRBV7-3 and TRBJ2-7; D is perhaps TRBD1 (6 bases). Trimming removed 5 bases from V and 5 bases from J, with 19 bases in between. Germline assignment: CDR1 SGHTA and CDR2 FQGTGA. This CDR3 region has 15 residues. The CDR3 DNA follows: TGTGCCAGCAGCCCTAATGGACAGACCCCCCACGAGCAGTACTTC. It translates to CASSPNGQTPHEQYF.

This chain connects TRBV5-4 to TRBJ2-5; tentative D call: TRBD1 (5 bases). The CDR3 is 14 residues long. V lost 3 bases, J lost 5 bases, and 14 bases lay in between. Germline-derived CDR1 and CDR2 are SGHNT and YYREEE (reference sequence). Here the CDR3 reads CASSSSGLGETQYF. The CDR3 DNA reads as TGTGCCAGCAGCTCGTCAGGGCTAGGGGAGACCCAGTACTTC.

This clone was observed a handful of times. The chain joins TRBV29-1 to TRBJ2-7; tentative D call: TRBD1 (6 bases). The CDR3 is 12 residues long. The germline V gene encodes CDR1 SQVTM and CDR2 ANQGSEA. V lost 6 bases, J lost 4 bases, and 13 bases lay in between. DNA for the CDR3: TGCAGCGTAGCCGGGACACCGTACGAGCAGTACTTC. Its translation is CSVAGTPYEQYF.

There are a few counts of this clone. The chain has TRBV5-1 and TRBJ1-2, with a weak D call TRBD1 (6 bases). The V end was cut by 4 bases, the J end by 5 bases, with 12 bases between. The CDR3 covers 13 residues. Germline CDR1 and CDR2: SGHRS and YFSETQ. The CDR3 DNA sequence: TGCGCCAGCAGCACTCCAGGGGTTTATGGCTACACCTTC. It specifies CASSTPGVYGYTF.

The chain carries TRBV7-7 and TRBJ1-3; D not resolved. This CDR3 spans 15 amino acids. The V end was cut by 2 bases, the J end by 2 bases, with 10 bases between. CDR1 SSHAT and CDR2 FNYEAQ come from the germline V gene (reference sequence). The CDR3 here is CASSLFRLPGNTIYF. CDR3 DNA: TGTGCCAGCAGCTTATTCCGTCTACCTGGAAACACCATATATTTT.

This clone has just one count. The CDR3 nucleotides are TGTGCCAGCAGTGAAGGGGGACTAGCGGGGCTCAGGACCTACAATGAGCAGTTCTTC. Translated, it gives CASSEGGLAGLRTYNEQFF. The rearrangement uses TRBV2 and TRBJ2-1, with 13 bases that match TRBD2. This CDR3 region has 19 residues. Germline V lookup: CDR1 SNHLY, CDR2 FYNNEI. V dropped 1 base and J dropped 2; count of bases not matched to a gene: 8.

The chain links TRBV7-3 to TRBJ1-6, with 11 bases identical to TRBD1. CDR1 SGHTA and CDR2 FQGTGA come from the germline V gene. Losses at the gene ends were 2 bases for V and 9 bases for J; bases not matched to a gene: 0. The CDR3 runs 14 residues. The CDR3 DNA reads TGTGCCAGCAGCTTAGGGACAGGGGGTTCACCCCTCCACTTT. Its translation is CASSLGTGGSPLHF.

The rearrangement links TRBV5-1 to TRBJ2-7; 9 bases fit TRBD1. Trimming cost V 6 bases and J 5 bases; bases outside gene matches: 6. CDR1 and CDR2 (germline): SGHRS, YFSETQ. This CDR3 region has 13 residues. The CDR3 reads CASNHGQGNEQYF. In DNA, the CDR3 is TGCGCCAGCAACCACGGACAGGGGAACGAGCAGTACTTC. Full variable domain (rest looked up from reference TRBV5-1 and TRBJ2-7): KAGVTQTPRYLIKTRGQQVTLSCSPISGHRSVSWYQQTPGQGLQFLFEYFSETQRNKGNFPGRFSGRQFSNSRSEMNVSTLELGDSALYLCASNHGQGNEQYFGPGTRLTVT.

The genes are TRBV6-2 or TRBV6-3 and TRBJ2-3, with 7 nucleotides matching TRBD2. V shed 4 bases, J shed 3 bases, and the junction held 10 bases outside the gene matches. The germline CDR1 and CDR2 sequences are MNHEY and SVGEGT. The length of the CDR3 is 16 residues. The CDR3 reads CASSWGGRDWTDTQYF. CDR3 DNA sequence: TGTGCCAGCAGTTGGGGGGGGAGGGATTGGACAGATACGCAGTATTTT.

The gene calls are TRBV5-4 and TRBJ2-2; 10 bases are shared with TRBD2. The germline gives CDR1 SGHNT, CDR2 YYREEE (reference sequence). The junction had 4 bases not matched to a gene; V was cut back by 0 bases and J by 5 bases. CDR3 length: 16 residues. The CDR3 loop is CASSLDVAGGTGELFF. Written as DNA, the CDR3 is TGTGCCAGCAGCTTGGACGTAGCGGGAGGTACCGGGGAGCTGTTTTTT.

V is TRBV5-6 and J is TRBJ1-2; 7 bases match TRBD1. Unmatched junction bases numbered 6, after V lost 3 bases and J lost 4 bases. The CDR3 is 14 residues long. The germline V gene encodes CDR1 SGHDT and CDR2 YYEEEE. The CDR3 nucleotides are TGTGCCAGCAGCTCCTACAGGGGTTTCTATGGCTACACCTTC. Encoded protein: CASSSYRGFYGYTF.

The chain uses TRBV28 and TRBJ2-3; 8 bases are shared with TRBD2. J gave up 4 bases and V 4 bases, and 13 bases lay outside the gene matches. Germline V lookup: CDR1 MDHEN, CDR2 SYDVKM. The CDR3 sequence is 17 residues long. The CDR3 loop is CASSSPSAGGHPDTQYF. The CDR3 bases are TGTGCCAGCAGTTCACCCTCTGCGGGAGGTCATCCAGATACGCAGTATTTT. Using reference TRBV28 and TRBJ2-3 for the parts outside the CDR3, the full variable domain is DVKVTQSSRYLVKRTGEKVFLECVQDMDHENMFWYRQDPGLGLRLIYFSYDVKMKEKGDIPEGYSVSREKKERFSLILESASTNQTSMYLCASSSPSAGGHPDTQYFGPGTRLTVL.

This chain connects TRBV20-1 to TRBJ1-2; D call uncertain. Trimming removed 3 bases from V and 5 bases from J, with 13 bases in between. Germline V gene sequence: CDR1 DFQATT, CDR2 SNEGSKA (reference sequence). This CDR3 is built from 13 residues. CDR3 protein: CSASNGEGYGYTF. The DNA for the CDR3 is TGCAGTGCTAGTAATGGGGAGGGATATGGCTACACCTTC.

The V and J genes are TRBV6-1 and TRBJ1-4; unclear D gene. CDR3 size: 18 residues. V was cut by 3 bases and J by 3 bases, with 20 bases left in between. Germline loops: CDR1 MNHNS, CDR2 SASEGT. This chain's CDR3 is CASSETGLTDVANEKLFF. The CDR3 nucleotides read TGTGCCAGCAGTGAGACCGGCCTCACAGACGTGGCTAATGAAAAACTGTTTTTT.

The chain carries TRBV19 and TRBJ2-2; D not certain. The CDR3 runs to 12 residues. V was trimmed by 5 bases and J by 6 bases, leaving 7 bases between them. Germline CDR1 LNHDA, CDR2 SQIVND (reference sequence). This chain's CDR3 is CASSFRAGELFF. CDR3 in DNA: TGTGCCAGTAGTTTCCGGGCCGGGGAGCTGTTTTTT.

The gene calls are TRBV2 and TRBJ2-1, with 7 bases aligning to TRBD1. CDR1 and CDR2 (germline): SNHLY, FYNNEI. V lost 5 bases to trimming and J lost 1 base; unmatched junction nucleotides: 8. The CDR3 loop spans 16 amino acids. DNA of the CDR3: TGTGCCAGCAGTTCGACAGGGTCGGGGTCCTACAATGAGCAGTTCTTC. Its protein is CASSSTGSGSYNEQFF. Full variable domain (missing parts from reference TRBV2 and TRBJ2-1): EPEVTQTPSHQVTQMGQEVILRCVPISNHLYFYWYRQILGQKVEFLVSFYNNEISEKSEIFDDQFSVERPDGSNFTLKIRSTKLEDSAMYFCASSSTGSGSYNEQFFGPGTRLTVL.

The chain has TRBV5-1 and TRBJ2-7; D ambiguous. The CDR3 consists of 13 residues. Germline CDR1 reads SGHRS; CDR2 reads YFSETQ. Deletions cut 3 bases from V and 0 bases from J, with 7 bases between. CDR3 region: CASSSESSYEQYF. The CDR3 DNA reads TGCGCCAGCAGCTCGGAGAGCTCCTACGAGCAGTACTTC.

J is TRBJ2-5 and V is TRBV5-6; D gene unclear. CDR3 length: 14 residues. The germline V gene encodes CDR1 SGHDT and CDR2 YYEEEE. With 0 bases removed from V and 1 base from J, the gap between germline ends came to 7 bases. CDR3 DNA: TGTGCCAGCAGCTTGGTGTTCGGCCAAGAGACCCAGTACTTC. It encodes CASSLVFGQETQYF.